This entry describes one TCR beta chain. This clonotype was observed many times. The antigen this receptor binds is unknown. Per-base qualities were not stored, and no clone one base away is much larger. These data come from a study of T cells in Graves' hyperthyroidism and ophthalmopathy (dated by TCRdb to the late 2010s). Looking at the study overall: Peripheral blood samples were taken at the time of initial diagnosis, prior to any treatment. In more than 5 Graves' hyperthyroidism patients, the study also compared T-cell repertoires from thyroid tissue with T-cell repertoires from blood. The paper reports TCR Vbeta CDR3 sequencing of 140 or so peripheral blood samples: 40 or so ophthalmopathy, some 80 hyperthyroidism and around 17 progressor patients. Prospective prediction of ophthalmopathy was tested in an independent validation cohort of 18 to 20 hyperthyroidism patients and some 17 patients who later progressed to ophthalmopathy. To identify TCR V-J signatures that set the groups apart, the researchers used a discovery cohort of 90 to 100 patients, made up of fewer than 50 with Graves' ophthalmopathy and about 60 with stable Graves' hyperthyroidism. After sampling, hyperthyroidism patients received methimazole starting at 30 mg daily, and ophthalmopathy patients received high-dose intravenous methylprednisolone. The roughly 100 discovery patients were divided at random into training and test sets in a 7:3 ratio. Paper-wide results and their limitations: No statistical method was used to fix the sample size in advance, and group allocation was not hidden from the investigators. During validation, the model predicted progression to ophthalmopathy a median of about 5.9 months ahead of onset, with almost 71% sensitivity and around 72% specificity. In cross-validation, a model built on a 13 V-J signature told ophthalmopathy apart from stable hyperthyroidism with less than 90% sensitivity and roughly 83% specificity, and in testing the same model reached 80%/75%. Most expanded thyroid clonotypes (frequency above 0.001) were also found in blood, which suggests that blood repertoires may mirror thyroid immune responses.

Stable Graves' hyperthyroidism was defined as no progression to ophthalmopathy during 18 months of follow-up. Hyperthyroidism patients were newly diagnosed, with disease duration under 2 months, and aged 18 to 65 years. Patients with uncontrolled infections, other autoimmune diseases, pregnancy or lactation were excluded. Diagnoses relied on clinical symptoms, serum thyroxine and TRAb, thyroid ultrasound and orbital computed tomography. Ficoll-Paque density gradient centrifugation was used to isolate PBMCs from about 10 ml of fresh peripheral blood. Total RNA was extracted with Trizol reagent, and quality was checked on an Agilent 2100 Bioanalyzer. Based on the germline V gene, the CDR1 and CDR2 sequences are SGHTA and FQGNSA. Unmatched junction bases come to 3, with V trimmed by 6 bases and J by 6 bases. CDR3 length: 12 amino acids, cysteine to phenylalanine. Of all the DNA, just the CDR3 is kept, 36 bases in frame from base 1.

Amplification of TCR beta CDR3 regions was carried out from RNA transcripts. For the first round of RT-PCR on the TCR CDR3, the HTBI primer set was used together with the Qiagen OneStep RT-PCR kit. The libraries were constructed in a second round of multiplex PCR and then size-selected and purified. Paired-end sequencing of the libraries was performed with 100 bp reads on an Illumina HiSeq2000. Regarding the original processing steps: SOAPnuke was used to process the raw data, throwing out any read that contained adapters or uncalled bases, had a mean Phred below 15, or lacked an exact constant-primer or identifier match. COPE v1.2.5 was used to merge the high-quality paired reads, and each unique nucleotide sequence was defined as a clonotype. Clonotypes were aligned to IMGT TRBV, TRBD and TRBJ reference segments using MiTCR v1.1. The analysis included only V-J combinations with a frequency above 0.0001, which together covered 99% to 99.2% of the repertoires. A TCS score was defined as the ratio of F50 (clonal expansion) to E x V (chaos), with BLOSUM62-based TCRdist applied between CDR3 peptides within each V-J. Welch's t-statistics and random forest reduced roughly 530 V-J features to 13, which were used in a naive Bayes classifier (R e1071). TCRdb reprocessing: public reads trimmed at Q25 with fastp, clones called with MiXCR, in-frame beta chains kept. All rows with the same CDR3 protein become a single entry with the most common DNA and genes. The V and J calls and clone size come from TCRdb's table, not from the authors' own analysis. This sample gives about 560,000 distinct CDR3 sequences in total; around 16% of them show up just once. The ten largest clones capture under 7.5% of the sample.

This sequence uses TRBV7-2 and TRBJ2-7; 9 bases in between match TRBD2. The TCR originated in a woman aged 25 to 39 with Graves' hyperthyroidism. The sequenced sample was blood. The CDR3 loop reads CASSSSGTEQYF. The DNA is as follows: TGTGCCAGCAGTTCTAGCGGGACCGAGCAGTACTTC.